This TCR beta chain was recovered during a study of T-cell memory formation after mild COVID-19. One entry per CDR3 protein, called by TCRdb with MiXCR from the 5' RACE reads. Altogether about 600,000 distinct CDR3 sequences are present, roughly 21% being singletons, with the ten largest covering around 9.2%. Germline loops: CDR1 SNHLY, CDR2 FYNNEI. The CDR3 is 13 residues long. V was shortened by 8 bases and J by 2 bases, with 11 bases between the two germline ends. The V call is TRBV2, the J call TRBJ2-3, with D perhaps matching TRBD1 (6 bases). Sequenced input: PBMCs or a T cell subset sorted from them (not recorded which). The TCR was taken from an adult woman who had mild COVID-19 (a few samples of this study predate the infection). Cell type and time point are not known. The CDR3 sequence: CASARDNTDTQYF. Written as DNA, the CDR3 is TGTGCCAGCGCCCGGGACAACACAGATACGCAGTATTTT.